Listed here is a single TCR beta chain. These data belong to a study of cytomegalovirus exposure and HLA in healthy donors. The PCR had 60 Vbeta and 13 Jbeta primers. The data were produced by immunoSEQ multiplex PCR, yet TCRdb's version contains in-frame clones alone and is incomplete. The sample has just over 150,000 clones; 60% to 80% are singletons. V lost 4 bases and J lost 7, with 7 bases in between. The CDR3 runs to 12 residues. Germline CDR1 is SNHLY and CDR2 is FYNNEI. Sequences were obtained from PBMCs. V gene TRBV2 combines with J gene TRBJ2-2; D is unclear. The receptor was isolated from a woman aged 45-65 years in good health and CMV-seropositive. The CDR3 reads CASSVEIGELFF. For the CDR3, the DNA is TGTGCCAGCAGTGTAGAGATCGGGGAGCTGTTTTTT.